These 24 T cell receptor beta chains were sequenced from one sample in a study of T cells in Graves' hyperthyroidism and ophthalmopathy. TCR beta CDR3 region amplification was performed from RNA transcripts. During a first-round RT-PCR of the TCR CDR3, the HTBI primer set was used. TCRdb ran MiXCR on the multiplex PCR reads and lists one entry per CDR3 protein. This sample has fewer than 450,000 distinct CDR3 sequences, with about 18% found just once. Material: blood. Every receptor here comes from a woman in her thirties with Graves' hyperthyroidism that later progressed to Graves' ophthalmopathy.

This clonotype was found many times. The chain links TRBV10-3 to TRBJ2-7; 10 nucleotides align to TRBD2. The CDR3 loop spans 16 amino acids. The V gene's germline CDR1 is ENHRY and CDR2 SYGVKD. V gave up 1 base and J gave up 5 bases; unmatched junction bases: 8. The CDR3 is CAISEWASGSGDEQYF. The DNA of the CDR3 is TGTGCCATCAGTGAGTGGGCTAGCGGGAGCGGGGACGAGCAGTACTTC.

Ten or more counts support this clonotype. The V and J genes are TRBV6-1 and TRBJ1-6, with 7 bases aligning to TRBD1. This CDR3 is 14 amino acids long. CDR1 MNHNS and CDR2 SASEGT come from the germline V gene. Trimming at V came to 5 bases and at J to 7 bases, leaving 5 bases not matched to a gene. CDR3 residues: CASSFGTENSPLHF. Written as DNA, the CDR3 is TGTGCCAGCAGTTTTGGGACAGAGAATTCACCCCTCCACTTT.

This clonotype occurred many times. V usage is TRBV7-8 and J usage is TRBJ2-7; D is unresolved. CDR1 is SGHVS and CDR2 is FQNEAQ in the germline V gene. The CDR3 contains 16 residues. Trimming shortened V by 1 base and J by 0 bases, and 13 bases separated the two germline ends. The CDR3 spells CASSLESPKDSYEQYF. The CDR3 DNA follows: TGTGCCAGCAGCTTAGAATCTCCCAAAGACTCCTACGAGCAGTACTTC.

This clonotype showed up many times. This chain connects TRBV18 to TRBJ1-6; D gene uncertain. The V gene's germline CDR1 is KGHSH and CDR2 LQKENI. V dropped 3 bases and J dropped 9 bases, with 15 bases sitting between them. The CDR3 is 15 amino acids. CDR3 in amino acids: CASSPPDGLGSPLHF. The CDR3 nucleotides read TGTGCCAGCTCACCCCCAGACGGCTTGGGTTCACCCCTCCACTTT.

The CDR3 reads CASSFGQGRYEQYF. The CDR3 DNA reads TGTGCCAGCAGCTTTGGACAGGGAAGGTACGAGCAGTACTTC. The chain joins TRBV7-6 to TRBJ2-7, with 8 nucleotides matching TRBD1. The trim removed 3 bases at V and 4 bases at J, leaving 5 bases unmatched. CDR1 and CDR2 from the germline V gene are SGHVS and FNYEAQ. The CDR3 runs 14 residues.

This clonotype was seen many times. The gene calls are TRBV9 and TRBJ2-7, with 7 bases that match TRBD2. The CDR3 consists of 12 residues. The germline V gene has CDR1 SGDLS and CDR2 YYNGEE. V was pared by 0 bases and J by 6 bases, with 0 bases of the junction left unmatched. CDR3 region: CASSVGGGEQYF. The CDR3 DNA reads TGTGCCAGCAGCGTAGGGGGGGGCGAGCAGTACTTC.

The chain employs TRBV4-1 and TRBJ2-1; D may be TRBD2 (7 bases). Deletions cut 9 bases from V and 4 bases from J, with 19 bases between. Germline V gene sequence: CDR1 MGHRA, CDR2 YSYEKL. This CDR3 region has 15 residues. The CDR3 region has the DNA TGCGCCAGTTCGGAAGGGGGGGTCAATTACAATGAGCAGTTCTTC. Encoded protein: CASSEGGVNYNEQFF.

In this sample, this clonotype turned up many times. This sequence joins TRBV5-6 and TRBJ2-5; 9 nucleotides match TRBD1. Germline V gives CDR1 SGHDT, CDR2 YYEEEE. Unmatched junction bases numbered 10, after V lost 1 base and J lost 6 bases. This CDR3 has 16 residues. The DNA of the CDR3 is TGTGCCAGCAGCTTGATGTTGGTGGGACAGGGAAAGACCCAGTACTTC. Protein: CASSLMLVGQGKTQYF.

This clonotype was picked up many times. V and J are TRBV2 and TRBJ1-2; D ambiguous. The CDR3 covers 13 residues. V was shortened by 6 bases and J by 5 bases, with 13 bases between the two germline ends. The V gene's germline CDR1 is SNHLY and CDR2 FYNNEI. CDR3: CASRTLGLYGYTF. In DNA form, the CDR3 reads TGTGCCAGCAGGACCCTTGGGTTGTATGGCTACACCTTC.

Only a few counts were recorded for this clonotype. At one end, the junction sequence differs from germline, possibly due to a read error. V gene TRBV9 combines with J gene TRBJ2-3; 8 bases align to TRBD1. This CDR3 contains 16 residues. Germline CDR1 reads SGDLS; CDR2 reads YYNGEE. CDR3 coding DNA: TGTGTCAGCACCCTGACCGGGACAGGAAGCACAGATACGCAGTATTTT. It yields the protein CVSTLTGTGSTDTQYF.

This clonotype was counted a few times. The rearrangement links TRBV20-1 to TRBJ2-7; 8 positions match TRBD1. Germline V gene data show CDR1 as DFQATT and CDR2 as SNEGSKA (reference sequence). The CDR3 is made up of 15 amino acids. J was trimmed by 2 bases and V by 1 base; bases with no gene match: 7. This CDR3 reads CSARALDRETYEQYF. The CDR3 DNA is TGCAGTGCTAGAGCCCTGGACAGGGAAACCTACGAGCAGTACTTC.

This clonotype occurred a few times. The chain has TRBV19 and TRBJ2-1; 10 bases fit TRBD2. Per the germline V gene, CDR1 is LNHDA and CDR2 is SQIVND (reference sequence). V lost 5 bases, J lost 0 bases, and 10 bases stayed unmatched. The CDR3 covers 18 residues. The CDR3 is CASSAAGLAISSYNEQFF. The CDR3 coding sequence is TGTGCCAGTAGTGCGGCGGGACTAGCGATTAGCTCCTACAATGAGCAGTTCTTC.

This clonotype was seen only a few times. This chain's CDR3 is CASSSTLAGGKNIQYF. The CDR3 nucleotides read TGTGCCAGCAGTTCTACCCTAGCGGGAGGCAAAAACATTCAGTACTTC. The chain has TRBV6-5 and TRBJ2-4; 11 bases agree with TRBD2. Germline V gene lookup returns CDR1 MNHEY and CDR2 SVGAGI. Trimming cost V 4 bases and J 3 bases; bases outside gene matches: 5. The CDR3 is 16 amino acids.

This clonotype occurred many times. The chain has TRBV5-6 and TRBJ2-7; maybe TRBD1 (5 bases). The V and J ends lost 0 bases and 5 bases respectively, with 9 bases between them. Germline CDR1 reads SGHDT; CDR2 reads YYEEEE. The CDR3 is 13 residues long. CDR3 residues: CASSLAPTDEQYF. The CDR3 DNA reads TGTGCCAGCAGCTTGGCCCCGACAGACGAGCAGTACTTC.

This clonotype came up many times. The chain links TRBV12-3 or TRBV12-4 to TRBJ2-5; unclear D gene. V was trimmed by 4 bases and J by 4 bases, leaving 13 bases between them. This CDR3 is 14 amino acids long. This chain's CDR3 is CASSSDRFPETQYF. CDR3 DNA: TGTGCCAGCAGTTCGGACCGATTCCCAGAGACCCAGTACTTC.

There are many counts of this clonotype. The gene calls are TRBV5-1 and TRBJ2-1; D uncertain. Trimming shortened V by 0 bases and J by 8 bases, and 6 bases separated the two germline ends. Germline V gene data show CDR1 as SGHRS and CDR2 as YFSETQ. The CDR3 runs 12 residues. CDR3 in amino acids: CASSLALHEQFF. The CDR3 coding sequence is TGCGCCAGCAGCTTGGCCCTGCATGAGCAGTTCTTC.

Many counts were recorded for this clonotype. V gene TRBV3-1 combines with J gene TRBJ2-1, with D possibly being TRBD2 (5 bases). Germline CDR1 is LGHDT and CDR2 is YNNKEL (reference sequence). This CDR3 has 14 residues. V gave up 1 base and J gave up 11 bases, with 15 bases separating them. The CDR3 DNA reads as TGTGCCAGCAGCCAAGGGACTGGTTCCACTCAGCAGTTCTTC. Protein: CASSQGTGSTQQFF.

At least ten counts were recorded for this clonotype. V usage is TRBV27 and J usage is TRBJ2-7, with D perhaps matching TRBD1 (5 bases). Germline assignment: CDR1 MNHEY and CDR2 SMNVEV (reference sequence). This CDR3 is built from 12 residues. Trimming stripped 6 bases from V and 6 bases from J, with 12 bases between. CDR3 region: CASSHQGGEQYF. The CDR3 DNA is TGTGCCAGCAGCCACCAGGGTGGCGAGCAGTACTTC.

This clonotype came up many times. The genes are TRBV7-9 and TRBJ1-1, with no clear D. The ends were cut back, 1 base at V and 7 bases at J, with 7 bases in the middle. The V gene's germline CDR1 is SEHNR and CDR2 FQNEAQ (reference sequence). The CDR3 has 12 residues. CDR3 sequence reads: CASSLGWGEAFF. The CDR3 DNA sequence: TGTGCCAGCAGCTTAGGGTGGGGTGAAGCTTTCTTT.

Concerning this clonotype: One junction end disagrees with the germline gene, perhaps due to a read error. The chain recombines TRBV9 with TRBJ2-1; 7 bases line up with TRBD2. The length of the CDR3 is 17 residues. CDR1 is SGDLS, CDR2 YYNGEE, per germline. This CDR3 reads CASSVVTGGGWNNEQIF. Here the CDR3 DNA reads TGTGCCAGCAGCGTAGTCACGGGGGGAGGTTGGAACAATGAGCAGATCTTC.

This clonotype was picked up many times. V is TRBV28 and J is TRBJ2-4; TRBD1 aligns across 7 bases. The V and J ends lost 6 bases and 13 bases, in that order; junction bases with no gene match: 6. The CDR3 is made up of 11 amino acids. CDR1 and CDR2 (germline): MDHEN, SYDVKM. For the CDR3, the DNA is TGTGCCAGCAGCCAGGGACAGTTACAGTACTTC. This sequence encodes CASSQGQLQYF.

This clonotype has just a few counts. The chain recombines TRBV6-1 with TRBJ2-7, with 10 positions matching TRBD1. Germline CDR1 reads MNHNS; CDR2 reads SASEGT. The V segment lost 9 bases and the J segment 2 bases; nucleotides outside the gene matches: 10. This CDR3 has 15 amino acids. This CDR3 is CASRTPTGGPYEQYF. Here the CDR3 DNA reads TGTGCCAGTCGCACACCGACAGGGGGCCCCTACGAGCAGTACTTC.

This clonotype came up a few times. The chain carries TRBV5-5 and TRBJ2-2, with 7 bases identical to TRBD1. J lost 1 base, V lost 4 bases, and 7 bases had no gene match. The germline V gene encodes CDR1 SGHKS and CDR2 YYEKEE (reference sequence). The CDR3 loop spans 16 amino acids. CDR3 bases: TGTGCCAGCAGCCCGACCAGGACAGGGAACACCGGGGAGCTGTTTTTT. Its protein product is CASSPTRTGNTGELFF.

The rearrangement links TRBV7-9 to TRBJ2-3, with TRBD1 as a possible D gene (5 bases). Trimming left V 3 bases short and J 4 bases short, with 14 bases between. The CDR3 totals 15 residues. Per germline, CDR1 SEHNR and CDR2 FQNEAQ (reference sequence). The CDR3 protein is CASSFEAGRADTQYF. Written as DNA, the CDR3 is TGTGCCAGCAGCTTTGAGGCAGGGCGCGCAGATACGCAGTATTTT.